This entry is about one T cell receptor beta chain. Its cognate antigen is unknown. This sample stems from a study of a mutant IDH1 vaccine in newly diagnosed glioma. In the study overall: Once 4-6 weeks had passed after radiotherapy alone, vaccination started, or it started with temozolomide cycles. Averaging 40.4 years of age, treated patients were roughly 60% male and around 40% female.

The time point is: week 35, safety follow-up. A 20-mer mutant IDH1 peptide at 300 ug was injected subcutaneously with topical imiquimod. Eight vaccinations were given in weeks 1, 3, 5, 7, 11, 15, 19 and 23. Donors harbored newly found WHO grade 3 or 4 IDH1-mutant, ATRX-lost astrocytomas. CDR3 length: 15 residues. Between the trimmed V and J ends, which lost 1 base and 0 bases, there was a span of 8 bases. The germline V gene has CDR1 SGDLS and CDR2 YYNGEE. Generated by immunoSEQ multiplex PCR, the TCRdb table keeps only in-frame clones and is missing some. The table lists about 72,000 clones, roughly 80% of them singletons.

The material sequenced was PBMCs, taken from a glioma patient whose treatment included an IDH1 peptide vaccine. The gene calls are TRBV9 and TRBJ1-3; D is ambiguous. This TCR was sampled from a young man with glioma. CDR3 in DNA: TGTGCCAGCAGCGTATCCGGTCTCTCTGGAAACACCATATATTTT. It translates to CASSVSGLSGNTIYF.